This TCR beta chain was recovered during a study of T cell repertoires in cytomegalovirus infection. TCRdb itself ran the reads through MiXCR, one entry per CDR3 protein. Among roughly 500,000 distinct CDR3 sequences listed, approximately 15% were seen once. Trimming cost V 5 bases and J 0 bases, with 13 bases left between them. Germline CDR1 and CDR2: SGHNT and YENEEA. This CDR3 comprises 16 residues. In its sample, this clonotype was seen many times. This sequence was found in a human donor in good health (CMV status not recorded). Some clones in this sample may be carry-over from other donors' samples. The chain recombines TRBV11-3 with TRBJ2-2, with D perhaps matching TRBD1 (6 bases). The sample taken for sequencing was CD8+ T cells from PBMCs. Written as DNA, the CDR3 is TGTGCCAGCAGCCCTTATGACAGGCCGAACACCGGGGAGCTGTTTTTT. Encoded protein: CASSPYDRPNTGELFF.